This paragraph covers one T cell receptor beta chain sequence. This sample is drawn from a study of siplizumab effects on memory and regulatory T cells. About 100,000 TCR templates underwent assay in each sample. Repertoires were generated with immunoSEQ multiplex PCR, while TCRdb's copy carries only in-frame clones and drops some. The table includes some 100,000 clones, 94% detected once. Trimming shortened V by 4 bases and J by 5 bases, and 15 bases separated the two germline ends. Per the germline V gene, CDR1 is SGHRS and CDR2 is YFSETQ. CDR3 length: 14 amino acids. The rearrangement links TRBV5-1 to TRBJ2-5; D may match TRBD1 or TRBD2 (7 bases each). The sequence derives from a human donor in good health. The sequencing input was non-Treg CD4+ T cells sorted from blood. CDR3 in DNA: TGCGCCAGCAGCGGGACTACAGGGGCGGAGACCCAGTACTTC. Its translation: CASSGTTGAETQYF.